This T cell receptor beta chain was recovered during a study of blood T cells in healthy people across ages (dated by TCRdb to between 2014 and 2017). Looking at the study overall: In model experiments, roughly one uniquely barcoded TCR beta cDNA molecule per two T cells was captured by template switching. The study measured age-related changes in TCR beta repertoire diversity using deep sequencing normalized with unique cDNA molecular identifiers. Four age groups were formed from the donors: young (average approximately 15 years), middle-aged (more than 35), aged (approximately 60) and long-lived (82). Donors of different ages were randomly distributed across sequencing lanes to avoid experimental bias. Using the same blood draw, the study looked at two additional independent replicas of 1 million unique cDNA reads for two donors, one aged 18 to 30 and the other aged 80 or older.

Concerning this clonotype itself: Its cognate antigen has yet to be identified. No clone much larger than this one lies a single base away; base qualities are absent.

The roughly 39 donors, aged roughly 6 to 95 years, were systemically healthy Caucasian individuals from Russia. Around 9.9 milliliters of peripheral blood were collected from each donor into EDTA-treated Vacutainer tubes. PBMCs were isolated by Ficoll-Paque density-gradient centrifugation, with at least 6.5 million obtained per sample. Total RNA, at least 6 micrograms per sample, was extracted from PBMCs with Trizol reagent. Naive CD45RAhigh/CD27high T cell percentages were measured by flow cytometry on a PBMC aliquot from every donor. Libraries were constructed by 5' RACE. Sequencing was carried out with an Illumina HiSeq 2500. A second PCR of about 6 to 11 cycles was run with a J-beta primer mix and a sample-barcoded 5' primer. A unique molecular identifier was introduced onto each TCR beta cDNA molecule by a template-switch 5' adaptor carrying 12 random nucleotides. At least 3 million CDR3-containing paired-end reads were obtained from each sample. First-strand cDNA was synthesized from all RNA with the Mint cDNA synthesis kit, primed by a TRBC-specific oligonucleotide. All cDNA was treated with uracil-DNA glycosylase and then went through a first 18-cycle PCR with the universal primers M1SS and BC2_uni_R. As for the authors' bioinformatics: Normalization of each sample was performed by random selection of 1 million high-quality reads, each carrying a distinct molecular identifier. Instead of being binned into consensus sequences, reads with shared molecular identifiers were discarded. CDR3 identification, clonotype clustering and error correction used MiTCR with a Q25 quality threshold and the strictest error-elimination algorithm. A nonparametric unseen species model with Euler transformation was used to estimate lower-bound total TCR beta diversity. TCRdb reanalyzed the raw reads on its own, using fastp at Q25 for trimming and MiXCR for clone calling, and kept in-frame beta chains. Rows matching on CDR3 protein sequence are summarized as one entry with the most common DNA and genes. The V and J calls here are based on TCRdb, not the publication. Counted in this sample were 650,000 to 800,000 distinct CDR3 sequences; roughly half of them appeared once. Approximately 15% of the sample belongs to the ten largest clones.

Study-level results and caveats: Estimates of total diversity based on one million sequenced T cells were regarded as lower bounds and as underestimates. Since profiling was done on bulk unsorted PBMCs, naive and antigen-experienced compartments could not be conclusively compared. Compared with the aged group, the long-lived group had more naive CD4+ T cells, fewer expanded clones and increased TCR diversity, suggesting age selection. There was a strong correlation between observed TCR beta diversity and the percentage of naive T cells measured by flow cytometry. As age increased, observed TCR beta diversity per million T cells dropped in a roughly linear way, and a significant reduction was already evident by age around 41. The CMV infection status of donors was not known, potentially confounding age-related changes in expanded clonotypes.

V is clipped by 4 bases and J by 15 bases, and the sequence between their germline boundaries is 16 bases long. The cysteine opens and the phenylalanine closes a CDR3 of 12 amino acids. CDR3 DNA only is kept here, 36 bases in frame from base 1. Via the germline V gene (reference sequence), CDR1 is GTSNPN and CDR2 SVGIG. The origin of this receptor is a woman older than 75 in good health. The chain uses TRBV30 and TRBJ1-6; no D gene call is confident. Specimen: blood. This receptor carries the CDR3 CAWTPDLFHLHF. The nucleotides read TGTGCCTGGACCCCGGACTTGTTTCACCTCCACTTT.